This T cell receptor beta chain originates from a study of cytotoxic CD8 clonotypes in ibrutinib-treated CLL. This clone was counted a few times. What it recognizes is unknown. This CDR3 is 14 amino acids long. In germline, CDR1 is GTSNPN, CDR2 SVGIG (reference sequence). Trimming removed 0 bases from V and 4 bases from J, with 11 bases in between. Profiled with immunoSEQ multiplex PCR; TCRdb holds only in-frame clones, not every one. Of 50,000 to 70,000 clones in the sample, roughly 54% were seen once. Study-wide points: Patients had baseline clonality above age-matched healthy donors, and this clonality moved with circulating CD8+ T-cell counts. Among the clonotypes, public ones were uncommon and contracted or held stable on treatment.

PBMCs were cryopreserved, and around 1.9 micrograms of genomic DNA from them went into TCR beta libraries. Sequenced here: PBMCs, sampled at disease progression, from a patient treated with ibrutinib. V and J are TRBV30 and TRBJ2-3; D is tentatively TRBD1 or TRBD2 (6 bases each). This receptor was taken from a human donor with chronic lymphocytic leukemia. CDR3 bases: TGTGCCTGGAGTGTGGGGGGCAGTGCAGATACGCAGTATTTT. Translation gives CAWSVGGSADTQYF.